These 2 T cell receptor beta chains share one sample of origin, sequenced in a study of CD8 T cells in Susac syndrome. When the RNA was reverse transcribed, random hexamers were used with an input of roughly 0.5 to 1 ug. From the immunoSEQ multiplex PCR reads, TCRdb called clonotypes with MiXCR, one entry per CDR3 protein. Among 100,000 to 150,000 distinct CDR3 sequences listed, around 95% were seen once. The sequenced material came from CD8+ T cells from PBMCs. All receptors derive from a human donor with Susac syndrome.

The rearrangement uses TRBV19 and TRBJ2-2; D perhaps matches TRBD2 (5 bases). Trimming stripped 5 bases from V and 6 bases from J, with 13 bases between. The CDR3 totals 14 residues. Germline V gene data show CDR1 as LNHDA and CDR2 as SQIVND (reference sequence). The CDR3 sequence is CASSPPRGSGELFF. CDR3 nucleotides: TGTGCCAGTAGTCCCCCGAGAGGGTCCGGGGAGCTGTTTTTT. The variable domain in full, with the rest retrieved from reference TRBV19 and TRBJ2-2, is DGGITQSPKYLFRKEGQNVTLSCEQNLNHDAMYWYRQDPGQGLRLIYYSQIVNDFQKGDIAEGYSVSREKKESFPLTVTSAQKNPTAFYLCASSPPRGSGELFFGEGSRLTVL.

CDR3 protein: CASSKDRRTYEQYF. Here the CDR3 DNA reads TGTGCCAGCAGCAAGGACAGGCGGACCTACGAGCAGTACTTC. The chain uses TRBV9 and TRBJ2-7, with 7 bases lining up with TRBD1. V shed 4 bases, J shed 2 bases, and the junction held 6 bases outside the gene matches. Germline V lookup: CDR1 SGDLS, CDR2 YYNGEE. The CDR3 has 14 residues. Full variable domain (remainder filled in from reference TRBV9 and TRBJ2-7): DSGVTQTPKHLITATGQRVTLRCSPRSGDLSVYWYQQSLDQGLQFLIQYYNGEERAKGNILERFSAQQFPDLHSELNLSSLELGDSALYFCASSKDRRTYEQYFGPGTRLTVT.